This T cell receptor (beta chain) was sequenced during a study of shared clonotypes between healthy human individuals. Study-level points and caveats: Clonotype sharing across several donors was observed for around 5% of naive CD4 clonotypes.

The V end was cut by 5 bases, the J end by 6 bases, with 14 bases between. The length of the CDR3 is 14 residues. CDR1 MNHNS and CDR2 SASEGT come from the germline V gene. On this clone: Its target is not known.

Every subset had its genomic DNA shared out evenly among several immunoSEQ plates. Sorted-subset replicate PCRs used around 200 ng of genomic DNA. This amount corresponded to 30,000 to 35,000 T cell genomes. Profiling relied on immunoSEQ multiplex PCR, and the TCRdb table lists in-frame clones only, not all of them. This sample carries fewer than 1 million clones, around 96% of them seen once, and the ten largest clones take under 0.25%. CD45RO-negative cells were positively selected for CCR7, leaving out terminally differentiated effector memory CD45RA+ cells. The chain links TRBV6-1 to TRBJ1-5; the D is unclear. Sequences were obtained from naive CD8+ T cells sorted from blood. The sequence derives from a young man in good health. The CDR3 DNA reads TGTGCCAGCAGTACTAGACTAGCTGGTCAGCCCCAGCATTTT. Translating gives CASSTRLAGQPQHF.